This T cell receptor (beta chain) was observed in a study of T cells in localized non-small cell lung cancer. Study results and caveats: When the top 100 tumor clones were examined, a median approximately 60 of them also appeared in the adjacent lung, which was paired and uninvolved. Higher adjacent-lung clonality was associated with shorter survival. Of the tissues analyzed, uninvolved adjacent lung showed maximal T cell clonality, greater than tumor.

The CDR3 covers 13 residues. Per the germline V gene, CDR1 is MNHNY and CDR2 is SVGAGI (reference sequence). J gave up 8 bases and V 7 bases, and 7 bases lay outside the gene matches. Some clones are missing from TCRdb's copy, which holds only in-frame ones; the method was immunoSEQ multiplex PCR. This sample yields about 25,000 clones, of which more than 85% are seen a single time; roughly 15% belongs to the top ten. As concerns this clone: The antigen is undetermined.

The chain is built from TRBV6-6 and TRBJ1-1; TRBD1 aligns across 10 bases. This TCR came from a man aged 35 to 69 with stage III squamous cell lung carcinoma. This specimen was peripheral blood, taken before any cancer treatment. CDR3 loop: CASIEGQGLEAFF. CDR3 bases: TGTGCCAGCATTGAGGGACAGGGGCTCGAAGCTTTCTTT.